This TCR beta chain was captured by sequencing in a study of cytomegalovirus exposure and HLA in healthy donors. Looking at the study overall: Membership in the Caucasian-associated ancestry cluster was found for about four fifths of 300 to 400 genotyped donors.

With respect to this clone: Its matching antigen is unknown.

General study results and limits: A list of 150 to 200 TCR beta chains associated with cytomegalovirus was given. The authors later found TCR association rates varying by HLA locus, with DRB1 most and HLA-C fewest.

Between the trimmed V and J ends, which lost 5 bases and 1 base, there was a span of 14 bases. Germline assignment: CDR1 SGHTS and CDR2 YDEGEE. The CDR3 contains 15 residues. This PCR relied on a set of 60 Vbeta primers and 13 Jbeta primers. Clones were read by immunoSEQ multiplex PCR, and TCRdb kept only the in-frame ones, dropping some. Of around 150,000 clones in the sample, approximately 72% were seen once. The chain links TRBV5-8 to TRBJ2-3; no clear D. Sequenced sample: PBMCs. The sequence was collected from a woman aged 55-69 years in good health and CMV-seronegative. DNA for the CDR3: TGTGCCAGCAGTCTCTCCCTTGTAGGCACAGATACGCAGTATTTT. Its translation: CASSLSLVGTDTQYF.